Presented here are 28 T cell receptor beta chains from one specimen sequenced in a study of shared T cell receptors in the human thymus. Assay used: immunoSEQ multiplex PCR; TCRdb lists only in-frame clones, some missing. The top ten hold approximately 0.018% of the sample, which has a few hundred thousand clones, around 93% seen once. The sequenced sample consisted of thymocytes. The origin of the receptors is a human donor.

The chain recombines TRBV11-2 with TRBJ2-3; 10 nucleotides match TRBD1. The CDR3 extends over 20 amino acids. V trimming: 0 bases; J trimming: 2 bases; junction bases outside the gene matches: 14. Per the germline V gene, CDR1 is SGHAT and CDR2 is FQNNGV. The DNA for the CDR3 is TGTGCCAGCAGCTTAGAGGGACAGGGGCCTTACCCGCCCCACACAGATACGCAGTATTTT. Translating it yields CASSLEGQGPYPPHTDTQYF.

The CDR3 DNA sequence: TGTGCCAGCAGTTTACTCCCGAACAGGGAATCCCCCTATGGCTACACCTTC. Its translation is CASSLLPNRESPYGYTF. The rearrangement joins TRBV27 to TRBJ1-2; tentatively, D is TRBD1 (6 bases). The V end lost 2 bases, the J end lost 4 bases, and 20 bases lay between the germline ends. Germline V lookup: CDR1 MNHEY, CDR2 SMNVEV (reference sequence). CDR3 length: 17 amino acids.

Here the CDR3 reads CASSIRGLAGEGYNEQFF. As DNA, the CDR3 is TGTGCCAGTAGTATTCGAGGACTAGCGGGAGAGGGCTACAATGAGCAGTTCTTC. The V call is TRBV19, the J call TRBJ2-1; 13 nucleotides align to TRBD2. CDR1 and CDR2 (germline): LNHDA, SQIVND (reference sequence). Trimming at V came to 3 bases and at J to 3 bases, leaving 8 bases not matched to a gene. This CDR3 region has 18 residues.

This clone was detected only once. The gene calls are TRBV28 and TRBJ1-1; 11 positions agree with TRBD1. The CDR3 contains 19 residues. The trim removed 2 bases at V and 4 bases at J, leaving 15 bases unmatched. Germline assignment: CDR1 MDHEN and CDR2 SYDVKM. The CDR3 coding sequence is TGTGCCAGCAGTTTACAAGAGAACACGGGACAGGGGGAGAGCACTGAAGCTTTCTTT. Its translation: CASSLQENTGQGESTEAFF.

The chain combines TRBV4-3 with TRBJ2-1; 10 bases fit TRBD2. The CDR3 runs 16 residues. The trim removed 1 base at V and 7 bases at J, leaving 7 bases unmatched. Germline V gene lookup returns CDR1 LGHNA and CDR2 YSLEER. The CDR3 is CASSQGAGGPFNEQFF. CDR3 nucleotide sequence: TGCGCCAGCAGCCAAGGAGCGGGAGGGCCCTTTAATGAGCAGTTCTTC.

As for this clone: The germline gene is not matched at one end of the junction; a read error may be the cause. The rearrangement joins TRBV5-8 to TRBJ2-1; D possibly corresponds to TRBD2 (5 bases). CDR3 length equals 17 residues. CDR1 SGHTS and CDR2 YDEGEE come from the germline V gene. For the CDR3, the DNA is TGTGCCAGCAGCTTGGATCGGCAGCCCCGCGACTACGATGAGCAGTTCTTC. It codes for CASSLDRQPRDYDEQFF.

This clone showed up just once. The rearrangement links TRBV19 to TRBJ2-3; 12 nucleotides align to TRBD2. Germline CDR1 and CDR2: LNHDA and SQIVND (reference sequence). The CDR3 consists of 16 residues. The J segment lost 3 bases and the V segment lost 5 bases, leaving 6 bases of the junction unmatched. The CDR3 sequence: CASSDRLAGATDTQYF. The CDR3 DNA reads as TGTGCCAGTAGTGACCGACTAGCGGGAGCGACAGATACGCAGTATTTT.

Only one count was recorded for this clone. The J gene is TRBJ1-2, the V gene TRBV7-2; D is unclear. The CDR3 is 14 residues long. Trimming removed 7 bases at V and 6 bases at J, with 18 bases between. Germline CDR1 and CDR2: SGHTA and FQGNSA. The CDR3 DNA reads TGTGCCAGCATCACTAAATCTCCAGCGGATGGCTACACCTTC. Protein sequence: CASITKSPADGYTF.

The J gene is TRBJ1-2, the V gene TRBV11-2; D is undetermined. Germline CDR1 reads SGHAT; CDR2 reads FQNNGV. The V and J ends lost 1 base and 6 bases respectively, with 9 bases between them. CDR3 length equals 13 residues. CDR3 bases: TGTGCCAGCAGCTTAGGTGGACCCGATGGCTACACCTTC. The encoded protein is CASSLGGPDGYTF.

This chain connects TRBV30 to TRBJ2-7; TRBD2 matches at 13 bases. V was clipped by 8 bases and J by 1 base; unmatched bases: 2. Germline V gene lookup returns CDR1 GTSNPN and CDR2 SVGIG (reference sequence). The CDR3 is 13 residues long. CDR3 region: CAGGLAGSYEQYF. The CDR3 DNA sequence: TGTGCCGGGGGACTAGCGGGATCCTACGAGCAGTACTTC.

The J gene is TRBJ2-2, the V gene TRBV27, with 9 bases fitting TRBD2. The junction had 13 bases not matched to a gene; V was cut back by 4 bases and J by 7 bases. CDR1 and CDR2 (germline): MNHEY, SMNVEV (reference sequence). CDR3 length equals 17 residues. The CDR3 spells CASSSVFGLAGRGELFF. The DNA for the CDR3 is TGTGCCAGCAGTTCCGTATTCGGCCTAGCGGGACGCGGGGAGCTGTTTTTT.

V usage is TRBV6-6 and J usage is TRBJ2-3; D may be TRBD2 (5 bases). This CDR3 contains 13 residues. The germline V and J ends were trimmed by 2 bases and 5 bases, with 8 bases remaining between them. Germline loops: CDR1 MNHNY, CDR2 SVGAGI (reference sequence). The chain's CDR3 is CASSYRGLDTQYF. CDR3 nucleotides: TGTGCCAGCAGTTACCGGGGTCTAGATACGCAGTATTTT.

The chain has TRBV27 and TRBJ1-1, with TRBD1 identical over 8 bases. The CDR3 sequence is 12 residues long. V lost 4 bases and J lost 11; bases outside the gene matches: 6. The germline CDR1 and CDR2 sequences are MNHEY and SMNVEV (reference sequence). The CDR3 protein is CASSSGQGQAFF. CDR3 nucleotides: TGTGCCAGCAGTTCCGGACAGGGTCAGGCTTTCTTT.

The chain carries TRBV19 and TRBJ1-4; maybe TRBD1 (6 bases). Trimming shortened V by 7 bases and J by 8 bases, and 20 bases separated the two germline ends. This CDR3 comprises 15 residues. Germline CDR1 is LNHDA and CDR2 is SQIVND (reference sequence). The CDR3 DNA follows: TGTGCCAGTATCGCCCGGGACATCAATAAAGAAAAACTGTTTTTT. It yields the protein CASIARDINKEKLFF.

The chain joins TRBV6-1 to TRBJ2-7, with D perhaps TRBD1 (5 bases). Trimming took off 1 base at V and 3 bases at J, with 13 bases between the two ends. Germline lookup yields CDR1 MNHNS and CDR2 SASEGT. The CDR3 is 15 amino acids. The CDR3 DNA sequence: TGTGCCAGCAGTGAAGGATCCCAGGGTGTCTACGAGCAGTACTTC. The encoded protein is CASSEGSQGVYEQYF.

The chain uses TRBV9 and TRBJ2-2, with D possibly being TRBD1 (5 bases). The ends were cut back, 0 bases at V and 0 bases at J, with 12 bases in the middle. Germline V gene sequence: CDR1 SGDLS, CDR2 YYNGEE. CDR3 size: 17 residues. The CDR3, as DNA: TGTGCCAGCAGCGTAGGGGTGGGGCGAACGAACACCGGGGAGCTGTTTTTT. This codes for CASSVGVGRTNTGELFF.

The chain carries TRBV28 and TRBJ1-4; D is unclear. V lost 4 bases, J lost 8 bases, and 23 bases lay in between. CDR1 and CDR2 from the germline V gene are MDHEN and SYDVKM. The CDR3 contains 17 residues. The CDR3 nucleotides read TGTGCCAGCAGTTACTTCCGAGCGCAAACCTTTAGAGAAAAACTGTTTTTT. Translating it yields CASSYFRAQTFREKLFF.

The V gene is TRBV19, the J gene TRBJ1-2, with a weak D call TRBD1 (5 bases). The V gene lost 4 bases and the J gene lost 6 bases, with 18 bases spanning the gap. Germline V lookup: CDR1 LNHDA, CDR2 SQIVND (reference sequence). This CDR3 spans 15 amino acids. The CDR3 sequence: CASSKTGPTAHGYTF. CDR3 nucleotide sequence: TGTGCCAGTAGTAAGACGGGACCCACAGCCCATGGCTACACCTTC. Full variable domain (outside the CDR3, taken from reference TRBV19 and TRBJ1-2): DGGITQSPKYLFRKEGQNVTLSCEQNLNHDAMYWYRQDPGQGLRLIYYSQIVNDFQKGDIAEGYSVSREKKESFPLTVTSAQKNPTAFYLCASSKTGPTAHGYTFGSGTRLTVV.

J is TRBJ2-7 and V is TRBV7-9, with 7 nucleotides matching TRBD2. CDR1 is SEHNR, CDR2 FQNEAQ, per germline (reference sequence). The CDR3 totals 14 residues. The junction had 3 bases not matched to a gene; V was cut back by 3 bases and J by 1 base. CDR3 in amino acids: CASSLSGDSYEQYF. The CDR3 region has the DNA TGTGCCAGCAGCTTGAGCGGGGATTCCTACGAGCAGTACTTC. The full variable domain, its missing parts supplied by reference TRBV7-9 and TRBJ2-7, is DTGVSQNPRHKITKRGQNVTFRCDPISEHNRLYWYRQTLGQGPEFLTYFQNEAQLEKSRLLSDRFSAERPKGSFSTLEIQRTEQGDSAMYLCASSLSGDSYEQYFGPGTRLTVT.

The gene calls are TRBV30 and TRBJ2-7; no firm D call. CDR3 length: 14 amino acids. Germline assignment: CDR1 GTSNPN and CDR2 SVGIG (reference sequence). V was shortened by 4 bases and J by 0 bases, with 13 bases between the two germline ends. The CDR3 DNA follows: TGTGCCTGGACTAGGCAGGCGGTCTCCTACGAGCAGTACTTC. Residues: CAWTRQAVSYEQYF.

V and J are TRBV5-4 and TRBJ1-1, with D tentatively TRBD1 (6 bases). The CDR3 has 16 residues. V was pared by 3 bases and J by 4 bases, with 19 bases between. CDR1 SGHNT and CDR2 YYREEE come from the germline V gene (reference sequence). The CDR3 spells CASSSVGPGASTEAFF. In nucleotides, the CDR3 is TGTGCCAGCAGCTCGGTGGGGCCAGGGGCGAGCACTGAAGCTTTCTTT.

This clone appeared once. This chain uses TRBV7-2 with TRBJ1-1; a weak D match, TRBD1 (6 bases). V gave up 2 bases and J gave up 3 bases, with 13 bases separating them. CDR1 is SGHTA, CDR2 FQGNSA, per germline. The CDR3 sequence is 15 residues long. CDR3 protein: CASSLRGVRDTEAFF. Here the CDR3 DNA reads TGTGCCAGCAGCTTAAGGGGGGTTCGGGACACTGAAGCTTTCTTT.

The rearrangement joins TRBV28 to TRBJ2-5; D is perhaps TRBD2 (6 bases). Trimming took off 4 bases at V and 2 bases at J, with 11 bases between the two ends. CDR1 and CDR2 (germline): MDHEN, SYDVKM. The CDR3 is 14 residues long. CDR3 loop: CASSCRDSQETQYF. CDR3 DNA sequence: TGTGCCAGCAGTTGCCGGGACTCGCAAGAGACCCAGTACTTC.

The chain couples TRBV29-1 to TRBJ2-5; tentatively, D is TRBD1 (6 bases). The CDR3 extends over 10 amino acids. The V end was cut by 4 bases, the J end by 7 bases, with 7 bases between. Germline CDR1 reads SQVTM; CDR2 reads ANQGSEA. CDR3 in DNA: TGCAGCGTTGGGGGGCTGACCCAGTACTTC. Translating it yields CSVGGLTQYF.

The chain carries TRBV28 and TRBJ2-7; D gene uncertain. CDR3 length equals 13 residues. V lost 3 bases and J lost 2, with 8 bases in between. The germline V gene has CDR1 MDHEN and CDR2 SYDVKM. DNA for the CDR3: TGTGCCAGCAGTTTTTTTCTGGCCTACGAGCAGTACTTC. Protein: CASSFFLAYEQYF.

V and J are TRBV28 and TRBJ1-5; D is ambiguous. Germline CDR1 is MDHEN and CDR2 is SYDVKM. This CDR3 region has 16 residues. Deletions cut 5 bases from V and 0 bases from J, with 14 bases between. The CDR3 DNA reads TGTGCCAGCAGTCCTCGGACCGAGAATAGCAATCAGCCCCAGCATTTT. Protein sequence: CASSPRTENSNQPQHF.

The chain uses TRBV14 and TRBJ2-3, with D unclear. CDR1 is SGHDN, CDR2 FVKESK, per germline. This CDR3 is 10 amino acids long. The V end was cut by 7 bases, the J end by 6 bases, with 5 bases between. CDR3 in amino acids: CASTADTQYF. Here the CDR3 DNA reads TGTGCCAGCACGGCGGATACGCAGTATTTT.

V gene TRBV5-6 combines with J gene TRBJ1-1; D possibly corresponds to TRBD1 (6 bases). CDR3 size: 16 residues. Trimming stripped 0 bases from V and 1 base from J, with 13 bases between. The germline V gene encodes CDR1 SGHDT and CDR2 YYEEEE. The CDR3 DNA reads as TGTGCCAGCAGCTTGGTGCTATCGACAGGGAACACTGAAGCTTTCTTT. This encodes CASSLVLSTGNTEAFF.